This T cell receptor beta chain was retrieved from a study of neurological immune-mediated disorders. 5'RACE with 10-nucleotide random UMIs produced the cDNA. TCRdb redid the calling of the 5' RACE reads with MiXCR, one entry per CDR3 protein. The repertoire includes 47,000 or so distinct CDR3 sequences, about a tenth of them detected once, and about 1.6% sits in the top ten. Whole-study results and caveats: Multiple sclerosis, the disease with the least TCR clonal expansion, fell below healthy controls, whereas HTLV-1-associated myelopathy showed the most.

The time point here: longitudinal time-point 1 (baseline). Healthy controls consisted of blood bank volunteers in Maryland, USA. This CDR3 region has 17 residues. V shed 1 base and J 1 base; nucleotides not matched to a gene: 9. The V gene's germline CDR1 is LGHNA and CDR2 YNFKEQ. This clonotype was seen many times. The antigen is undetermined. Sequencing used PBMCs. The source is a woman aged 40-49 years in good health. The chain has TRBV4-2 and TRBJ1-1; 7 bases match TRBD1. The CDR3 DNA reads TGTGCCAGCAGCCAAGCTTTGTACAGGGGCAAGAACACTGAAGCTTTCTTT. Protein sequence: CASSQALYRGKNTEAFF.